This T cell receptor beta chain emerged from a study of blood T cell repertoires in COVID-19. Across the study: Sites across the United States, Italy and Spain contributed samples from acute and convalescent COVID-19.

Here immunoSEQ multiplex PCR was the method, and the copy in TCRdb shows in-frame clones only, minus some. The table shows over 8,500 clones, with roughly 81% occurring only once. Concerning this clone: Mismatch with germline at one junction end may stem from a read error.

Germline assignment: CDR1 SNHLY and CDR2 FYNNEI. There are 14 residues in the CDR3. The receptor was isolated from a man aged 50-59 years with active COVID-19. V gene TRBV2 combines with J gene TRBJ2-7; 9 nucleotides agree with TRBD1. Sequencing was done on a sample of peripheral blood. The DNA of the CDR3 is TGTGCCAGCAGCGAAGGACAGGGGACCTACGAGCAGTACTTC. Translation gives CASSEGQGTYEQYF.